These 23 T cell receptor beta chains were all obtained from the same sample, sequenced in a study of CD8+ T cells in alopecia areata. RNA extraction was followed by reverse transcription into cDNA, which acted as the sequencing template. Sequencing used immunoSEQ multiplex PCR; TCRdb keeps in-frame clones, though not all of them. The data contain about 180,000 clones, almost 65% of them seen just once; the ten biggest clones take up 1.7%. The source was CD4+ T cells sorted from blood, collected at week 0. Receptors originate from a human donor with alopecia areata.

This clone occurred a few times. The chain carries TRBV5-6 and TRBJ2-2, with a weak D call TRBD2 (7 bases). CDR3 size: 15 residues. Germline CDR1 SGHDT, CDR2 YYEEEE. V lost 4 bases, J lost 2 bases, and 12 bases lay in between. The CDR3 is CASSPGGFNTGELFF. CDR3 nucleotides: TGTGCCAGCAGCCCGGGGGGCTTTAACACCGGGGAGCTGTTTTTT.

V usage is TRBV18 and J usage is TRBJ1-2; unclear D gene. Germline V gene data show CDR1 as KGHSH and CDR2 as LQKENI. V shed 0 bases and J shed 6 bases, with 11 bases lying between them. This CDR3 contains 14 residues. The CDR3 DNA sequence: TGTGCCAGCTCACCACCGGCCAGGACCGATGGCTACACCTTC. Encoded protein: CASSPPARTDGYTF.

This clone was seen a few times. V and J are TRBV2 and TRBJ2-1, with D unclear. The V gene's germline CDR1 is SNHLY and CDR2 FYNNEI. The ends were cut back, 6 bases at V and 10 bases at J, with 10 bases in the middle. The length of the CDR3 is 11 residues. In DNA, the CDR3 is TGTGCCAGCAGGCAACTCGGGGAGCAGTTCTTC. Translated: CASRQLGEQFF.

This chain links TRBV7-2 with TRBJ2-2, with D perhaps being TRBD1 or TRBD2 (5 bases each). CDR3 length equals 14 residues. Germline V gene lookup returns CDR1 SGHTA and CDR2 FQGNSA. The ends were cut back, 2 bases at V and 7 bases at J, with 11 bases in the middle. The CDR3: CASSLTGPGGELFF. Here the CDR3 DNA reads TGTGCCAGCAGCTTAACGGGACCCGGCGGGGAGCTGTTTTTT.

This chain connects TRBV19 to TRBJ2-2; D uncertain. The CDR3 runs to 13 residues. Trimming shortened V by 9 bases and J by 4 bases, and 12 bases separated the two germline ends. Germline V CDR1 and CDR2: LNHDA, SQIVND (reference sequence). The CDR3 DNA sequence: TGTGCCAGCCGAACTCCGGGCACCGGGGAGCTGTTTTTT. Translation gives CASRTPGTGELFF. The full variable domain, with the rest looked up from reference TRBV19 and TRBJ2-2, is DGGITQSPKYLFRKEGQNVTLSCEQNLNHDAMYWYRQDPGQGLRLIYYSQIVNDFQKGDIAEGYSVSREKKESFPLTVTSAQKNPTAFYLCASRTPGTGELFFGEGSRLTVL.

The V and J genes are TRBV29-1 and TRBJ2-7; a weak D match, TRBD1 (6 bases). The CDR3 length is 12 residues. The germline CDR1 and CDR2 sequences are SQVTM and ANQGSEA. Trimming took off 6 bases at V and 2 bases at J, with 11 bases between the two ends. The CDR3 sequence is CSVQGKPYEQYF. CDR3 sequence (DNA): TGCAGCGTACAGGGAAAGCCCTACGAGCAGTACTTC.

This clone came up once. The V and J genes are TRBV19 and TRBJ1-6, with unresolved D. The CDR3 contains 13 residues. V dropped 0 bases and J dropped 10 bases, with 7 bases sitting between them. Germline V gives CDR1 LNHDA, CDR2 SQIVND (reference sequence). In DNA, the CDR3 is TGTGCCAGTAGTATAGAACAGAAGTCACCCCTCCACTTT. Protein sequence: CASSIEQKSPLHF. Full variable domain (rest looked up from reference TRBV19 and TRBJ1-6): DGGITQSPKYLFRKEGQNVTLSCEQNLNHDAMYWYRQDPGQGLRLIYYSQIVNDFQKGDIAEGYSVSREKKESFPLTVTSAQKNPTAFYLCASSIEQKSPLHFGNGTRLTVT.

This clone was recorded once. This chain connects TRBV7-9 to TRBJ2-4; D ambiguous. V was trimmed by 1 base and J by 1 base, leaving 2 bases between them. Germline CDR1 and CDR2: SEHNR and FQNEAQ (reference sequence). This CDR3 is 13 amino acids long. CDR3: CASSLGAKNIQYF. CDR3 nucleotide sequence: TGTGCCAGCAGCTTAGGGGCCAAAAACATTCAGTACTTC.

This sequence joins TRBV5-1 and TRBJ1-1; 9 bases line up with TRBD1. This CDR3 spans 16 amino acids. In germline, CDR1 is SGHRS, CDR2 YFSETQ. J lost 4 bases, V lost 4 bases, and 11 bases had no gene match. The CDR3 reads CASSEDRGMVITEAFF. Here the CDR3 DNA reads TGCGCCAGCAGCGAAGACAGGGGGATGGTGATCACTGAAGCTTTCTTT.

The V and J genes are TRBV30 and TRBJ2-7, with TRBD1 matching over 10 bases. The CDR3 spans 13 residues. From germline, CDR1 is GTSNPN and CDR2 SVGIG (reference sequence). With 1 base clipped from V and 3 bases from J, the junction kept 0 bases outside the gene matches. DNA for the CDR3: TGTGCCTGGAGTGGGACAGGGGGCTACGAGCAGTACTTC. This codes for CAWSGTGGYEQYF.

The chain carries TRBV30 and TRBJ1-4, with D hard to call. The CDR3 is made up of 15 amino acids. The germline CDR1 and CDR2 sequences are GTSNPN and SVGIG (reference sequence). V shed 1 base and J shed 4 bases, with 13 bases lying between them. CDR3 in amino acids: CAWSGSGRDNEKLFF. The CDR3 bases are TGTGCCTGGAGTGGCTCCGGGAGGGATAATGAAAAACTGTTTTTT.

The rearrangement joins TRBV7-2 to TRBJ1-5, with 7 positions matching TRBD1. The junction had 8 bases not matched to a gene; V was cut back by 4 bases and J by 5 bases. Germline assignment: CDR1 SGHTA and CDR2 FQGNSA. This CDR3 spans 15 amino acids. CDR3 sequence (DNA): TGTGCCAGCAGCTCCTCCGGGACAGCAGATCAGCCCCAGCATTTT. Protein product: CASSSSGTADQPQHF.

This clone was counted only a few times. The J gene is TRBJ1-1, the V gene TRBV5-1, with 7 bases matching TRBD1. The CDR3 length is 17 residues. The junction had 15 bases not matched to a gene; V was cut back by 3 bases and J by 4 bases. Germline V CDR1 and CDR2: SGHRS, YFSETQ. The CDR3 bases are TGCGCCAGCAGCTCGGGTACAGGGGCCCCCCGGAGCACTGAAGCTTTCTTT. Protein: CASSSGTGAPRSTEAFF.

The chain carries TRBV4-3 and TRBJ2-6; D could derive from TRBD1 or TRBD2 (6 bases each). Germline V gene lookup returns CDR1 LGHNA and CDR2 YSLEER. V was shortened by 1 base and J by 2 bases, with 9 bases between the two germline ends. The CDR3 extends over 16 amino acids. CDR3 nucleotides: TGCGCCAGCAGCCAAGTTAGGGGGGCTGGGGCCAACGTCCTGACTTTC. This codes for CASSQVRGAGANVLTF.

This clone was seen once. This chain links TRBV2 with TRBJ1-2, with 7 bases that match TRBD1. This CDR3 spans 13 amino acids. V shed 4 bases, J shed 10 bases, and the junction held 9 bases outside the gene matches. Germline CDR1 and CDR2: SNHLY and FYNNEI. The CDR3 reads CASSGGTAGAYTF. CDR3 DNA sequence: TGTGCCAGCAGTGGGGGGACAGCCGGTGCCTACACCTTC.

This sequence joins TRBV20-1 and TRBJ1-4; D call uncertain. The germline CDR1 and CDR2 sequences are DFQATT and SNEGSKA (reference sequence). Deletions cut 7 bases from V and 4 bases from J, with 7 bases between. The CDR3 is made up of 11 amino acids. The CDR3 nucleotides read TGCAGTGTGGCCGGTAATGAAAAACTGTTTTTT. It is translated as CSVAGNEKLFF.

The chain employs TRBV30 and TRBJ2-6, with D possibly TRBD1 on 5 matching bases. The germline CDR1 and CDR2 sequences are GTSNPN and SVGIG (reference sequence). This CDR3 spans 16 amino acids. The V end was cut by 1 base, the J end by 5 bases, with 15 bases between. The CDR3 region is CAWSGQPRSWANVLTF. CDR3 nucleotide sequence: TGTGCCTGGAGTGGACAGCCGCGCTCATGGGCCAACGTCCTGACTTTC.

This chain uses TRBV7-9 with TRBJ1-6, with unresolved D. Trimming cost V 1 base and J 2 bases, with 9 bases left between them. This CDR3 comprises 16 residues. The germline V gene has CDR1 SEHNR and CDR2 FQNEAQ (reference sequence). The CDR3 sequence: CASSLGSGTYNSPLHF. CDR3 DNA sequence: TGTGCCAGCAGCTTAGGTTCCGGAACCTATAATTCACCCCTCCACTTT.

The sample holds a few counts of this clone. This chain connects TRBV7-2 to TRBJ1-4; 10 nucleotides agree with TRBD1. CDR1 and CDR2 (germline): SGHTA, FQGNSA. The V and J ends lost 4 bases and 5 bases, in that order; junction bases with no gene match: 1. The CDR3 loop spans 14 amino acids. CDR3 amino acids: CASSWTGGNEKLFF. As DNA, the CDR3 is TGTGCCAGCAGCTGGACAGGGGGAAATGAAAAACTGTTTTTT.

The rearrangement uses TRBV30 and TRBJ2-3; D possibly uses TRBD1 or TRBD2 (5 bases each). Germline values: CDR1 GTSNPN, CDR2 SVGIG (reference sequence). Trimming cost V 0 bases and J 9 bases, with 16 bases left between them. CDR3 length equals 14 residues. As DNA, the CDR3 is TGTGCCTGGAGTGTACGGTCGGGGCGAATCACGCAGTATTTT. This translates into CAWSVRSGRITQYF.

CDR3 DNA sequence: TGCAGCACAACAGGGGACAGGGACAGTAGTGAGCAGTTCTTC. Its protein is CSTTGDRDSSEQFF. This chain joins TRBV29-1 and TRBJ2-1; TRBD1 agrees at 9 bases. Germline trimming cut 8 bases from V and 9 bases from J; bases unmatched to any gene: 14. CDR1 is SQVTM and CDR2 is ANQGSEA in the germline V gene. This CDR3 comprises 14 residues.

CDR3 residues: CASSQAADYEQYF. The CDR3 nucleotides read TGCGCCAGCAGCCAAGCCGCGGACTACGAGCAGTACTTC. V is TRBV4-1 and J is TRBJ2-7, with D unresolved. Germline V CDR1 and CDR2: MGHRA, YSYEKL. The CDR3 is 13 amino acids. With 1 base removed from V and 3 bases from J, the gap between germline ends came to 7 bases.

The chain recombines TRBV5-6 with TRBJ2-6, with a possible D match to TRBD2 (6 bases). This CDR3 region has 17 residues. CDR1 and CDR2 (germline): SGHDT, YYEEEE. Trimming removed 4 bases at V and 0 bases at J, with 14 bases between. The CDR3 DNA is TGTGCCAGCAGCCCCGAGGAGGGCGTCTCTGGGGCCAACGTCCTGACTTTC. This encodes CASSPEEGVSGANVLTF.